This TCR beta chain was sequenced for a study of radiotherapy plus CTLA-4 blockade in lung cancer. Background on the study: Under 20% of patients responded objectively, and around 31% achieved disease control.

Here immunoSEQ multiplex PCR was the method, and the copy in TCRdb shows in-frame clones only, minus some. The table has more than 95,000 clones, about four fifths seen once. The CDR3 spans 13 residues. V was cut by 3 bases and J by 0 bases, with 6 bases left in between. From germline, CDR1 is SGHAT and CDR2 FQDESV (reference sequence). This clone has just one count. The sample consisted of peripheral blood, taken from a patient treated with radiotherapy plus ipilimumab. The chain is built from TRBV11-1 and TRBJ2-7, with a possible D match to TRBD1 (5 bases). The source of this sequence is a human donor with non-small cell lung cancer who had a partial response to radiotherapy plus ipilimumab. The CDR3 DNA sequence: TGTGCCAGCAGCTTGACAGTCTCCTACGAGCAGTACTTC. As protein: CASSLTVSYEQYF.